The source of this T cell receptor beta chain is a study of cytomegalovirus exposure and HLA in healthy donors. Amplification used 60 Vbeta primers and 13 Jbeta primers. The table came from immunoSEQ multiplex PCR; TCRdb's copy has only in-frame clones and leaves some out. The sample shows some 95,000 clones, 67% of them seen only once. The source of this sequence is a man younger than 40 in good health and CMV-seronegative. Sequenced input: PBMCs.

The DNA of the CDR3 is TGTGCCAGCAGCGAACAGGCTACTAGCACAGATACGCAGTATTTT. Protein sequence: CASSEQATSTDTQYF. V gene TRBV6-1 combines with J gene TRBJ2-3, with D maybe TRBD1 (5 bases). From germline, CDR1 is MNHNS and CDR2 SASEGT. This CDR3 region has 15 residues. Trimming removed 6 bases from V and 0 bases from J, with 13 bases in between.